Shown below are 6 T cell receptor beta chains from a single sample sequenced in a study of blood T cell repertoires in COVID-19. TCRdb's table, derived via immunoSEQ multiplex PCR, lists solely in-frame clones and lacks some. The sample yields about 140,000 clones, 80% to 85% seen once. Sequences were obtained from peripheral blood. These receptors were taken from a woman aged 55-70 years with acute or convalescent COVID-19.

This clone has a handful of counts. V and J are TRBV7-9 and TRBJ2-2, with TRBD2 as a possible D gene (5 bases). V shed 5 bases and J shed 5 bases, with 21 bases lying between them. There are 17 residues in the CDR3. The germline gives CDR1 SEHNR, CDR2 FQNEAQ (reference sequence). CDR3 protein: CASSPRPGRLLTGELFF. The CDR3 DNA follows: TGTGCCAGCAGCCCCCGCCCGGGGAGACTACTTACCGGGGAGCTGTTTTTT.

This clone has just a few counts. This chain uses TRBV2 with TRBJ2-1; 8 bases line up with TRBD2. V was clipped by 5 bases and J by 4 bases; unmatched bases: 4. The germline V gene has CDR1 SNHLY and CDR2 FYNNEI. This CDR3 is built from 14 residues. The CDR3 spells CASSLSGSYNEQFF. The CDR3 DNA follows: TGTGCCAGCAGTCTGAGCGGGAGTTACAATGAGCAGTTCTTC.

The chain joins TRBV5-1 to TRBJ2-1, with D possibly being TRBD1 (6 bases). Germline loops: CDR1 SGHRS, CDR2 YFSETQ. The CDR3 contains 14 residues. V was cut by 2 bases and J by 6 bases, with 12 bases left in between. DNA of the CDR3: TGCGCCAGCAGCTTATACCGGGACATCAATGAGCAGTTCTTC. As protein: CASSLYRDINEQFF.

CDR3 nucleotides: TGTGCCAGCAGTGAAGGGGGAGTGAACACTGAAGCTTTCTTT. Amino acids: CASSEGGVNTEAFF. V gene TRBV6-1 combines with J gene TRBJ1-1; D ambiguous. Germline V gene sequence: CDR1 MNHNS, CDR2 SASEGT. This CDR3 region has 14 residues. V was clipped by 1 base and J by 0 bases, with 6 bases between them.

This sequence joins TRBV28 and TRBJ1-2; D might be TRBD1 (6 bases). CDR1 is MDHEN and CDR2 is SYDVKM in the germline V gene. This CDR3 region has 14 residues. Trimming pared 2 bases from V and 5 bases from J, leaving 12 bases between. The CDR3 spells CASSLGGVGYGYTF. CDR3 nucleotides: TGTGCCAGCAGTTTAGGGGGCGTCGGGTATGGCTACACCTTC.

The CDR3 nucleotides read TGCAGCGTTCACCTCAGCGGGAGGGTAGATACGCAGTATTTT. Its protein is CSVHLSGRVDTQYF. The chain is built from TRBV29-1 and TRBJ2-3, with TRBD2 identical over 10 bases. The CDR3 length is 14 residues. V trimming: 5 bases; J trimming: 5 bases; junction bases outside the gene matches: 7. Germline CDR1 SQVTM, CDR2 ANQGSEA.